The 13 T cell receptor beta chains below were found in one sample sequenced in a study of blood T cells in healthy people across ages. PCR was performed a second time for roughly 7 to 12 cycles using a sample-barcoded 5' primer and a J-beta primer mix. TCRdb reanalysed the 5' RACE reads using MiXCR and keeps one entry per CDR3 protein. The sample carries about 800,000 distinct CDR3 sequences, 20% to 25% recorded once. These data were also filed under a second study, of T cells of mothers and their children.

Sequencing was performed on blood. The receptors here all came from a boy between 10 and 17 years old in good health.

This clonotype has more than one count but fewer than ten. The J gene is TRBJ2-1, the V gene TRBV7-3; 7 bases line up with TRBD1. The CDR3 is 15 amino acids. After removal of 2 bases from V and 5 bases from J, the junction contained 6 bases not matched to a gene. Germline values: CDR1 SGHTA, CDR2 FQGTGA. The CDR3 here is CASSLGQGEDNEQFF. Written as DNA, the CDR3 is TGTGCCAGCAGCTTAGGTCAGGGGGAAGACAATGAGCAGTTCTTC. The full variable domain, in which reference TRBV7-3 and TRBJ2-1 provide the parts outside the CDR3, is GAGVSQTPSNKVTEKGKYVELRCDPISGHTALYWYRQSLGQGPEFLIYFQGTGAADDSGLPNDRFFAVRPEGSVSTLKIQRTERGDSAVYLCASSLGQGEDNEQFFGPGTRLTVL.

The chain recombines TRBV7-3 with TRBJ1-6; D is undetermined. The V end was cut by 3 bases, the J end by 8 bases, with 8 bases between. The CDR3 is made up of 13 amino acids. Germline loops: CDR1 SGHTA, CDR2 FQGTGA. CDR3 sequence (DNA): TGTGCCAGCAGCTTCGTCCGGGATTCACCCCTCCACTTT. Translation: CASSFVRDSPLHF.

The gene calls are TRBV29-1 and TRBJ2-5; D remains ambiguous. CDR3 length: 13 residues. The V end was cut by 7 bases, the J end by 11 bases, with 23 bases between. Germline CDR1 reads SQVTM; CDR2 reads ANQGSEA. The CDR3 loop is CSAEDGNLDGQYF. CDR3 nucleotides: TGCAGCGCCGAGGACGGCAACCTAGACGGACAGTACTTC.

This clonotype appeared a few times. The chain combines TRBV5-1 with TRBJ2-5; D possibly corresponds to TRBD2 (6 bases). Trimming shortened V by 7 bases and J by 4 bases, and 14 bases separated the two germline ends. This CDR3 contains 13 residues. Per germline, CDR1 SGHRS and CDR2 YFSETQ. DNA of the CDR3: TGCGCCAGCGTCGGCTCCGGGGGAGAGACCCAGTACTTC. It translates to CASVGSGGETQYF.

CDR3 in DNA: TGTGCCAGCAGCTTAGATTTCGGGGGCGAGCAGTACTTC. This translates into CASSLDFGGEQYF. The J gene is TRBJ2-7, the V gene TRBV11-3; the D gene is possibly TRBD2 (6 bases). The CDR3 runs to 13 residues. In germline, CDR1 is SGHNT, CDR2 YENEEA. V lost 0 bases and J 6 bases, leaving 9 bases between the germline ends.

This sequence joins TRBV12-3 or TRBV12-4 and TRBJ2-5, with 7 positions matching TRBD2. The CDR3 runs 13 residues. The V segment lost 3 bases and the J segment 7 bases; nucleotides outside the gene matches: 5. The CDR3 nucleotides are TGTGCCAGCAGTTTGCCAGCGGGGTGGACCCAGTACTTC. Its protein is CASSLPAGWTQYF.

The gene calls are TRBV7-2 and TRBJ2-5, with a possible D match to TRBD2 (6 bases). The CDR3 totals 16 residues. V shed 0 bases and J shed 2 bases, with 13 bases lying between them. Germline V lookup: CDR1 SGHTA, CDR2 FQGNSA. The CDR3 DNA reads as TGTGCCAGCAGCTTAGCGATCGGACTATCGCAAGAGACCCAGTACTTC. Protein sequence: CASSLAIGLSQETQYF.

This clonotype was seen more than once but under ten times. The chain couples TRBV3-1 to TRBJ1-2; D ambiguous. This CDR3 has 16 residues. CDR1 is LGHDT, CDR2 YNNKEL, per germline (reference sequence). The germline V and J ends were trimmed by 1 base and 4 bases, with 16 bases remaining between them. The CDR3 loop is CASSQARVAGLYGYTF. The CDR3 coding sequence is TGTGCCAGCAGCCAAGCACGGGTGGCAGGACTCTATGGCTACACCTTC.

This chain joins TRBV10-3 and TRBJ1-2, with D unresolved. This CDR3 has 16 residues. Germline V lookup: CDR1 ENHRY, CDR2 SYGVKD. V was shortened by 3 bases and J by 0 bases, with 14 bases between the two germline ends. CDR3 nucleotides: TGTGCCATCAGTGATTTGGGCCGACAAACTAACTATGGCTACACCTTC. Amino acids: CAISDLGRQTNYGYTF.

The table lists this clonotype with a few counts. The chain joins TRBV7-2 to TRBJ2-2; D call uncertain. V lost 3 bases, J lost 5 bases, and 13 bases lay in between. CDR1 SGHTA and CDR2 FQGNSA come from the germline V gene. This CDR3 has 15 residues. This CDR3 is CASSFGPLRTGELFF. CDR3 in DNA: TGTGCCAGCAGCTTCGGACCGTTACGTACCGGGGAGCTGTTTTTT.

This rearrangement joins TRBV28 to TRBJ2-7; D is perhaps TRBD2 (6 bases). The CDR3 runs to 11 residues. Trimming stripped 6 bases from V and 7 bases from J, with 10 bases between. Germline V gene data show CDR1 as MDHEN and CDR2 as SYDVKM. Here the CDR3 DNA reads TGTGCCAGCAGCCCTCGGGGGGAGCAGTACTTC. This gives the protein CASSPRGEQYF.

The chain employs TRBV5-6 and TRBJ2-3; D remains unclear. V was pared by 3 bases and J by 6 bases, with 8 bases between. The CDR3 contains 12 residues. Germline CDR1 and CDR2: SGHDT and YYEEEE. CDR3: CASSSVRDTQYF. For the CDR3, the DNA is TGTGCCAGCAGCTCGGTAAGGGATACGCAGTATTTT.

V is TRBV20-1 and J is TRBJ2-5, with 8 bases that match TRBD1. The DNA end is a closer match to TRBJ2-7, so the J assignment may be wrong. Looked up from germline, CDR1 is DFQATT and CDR2 is SNEGSKA (reference sequence). The CDR3 extends over 16 amino acids. The CDR3 protein is CSARDGRQGPSIEQYF. CDR3 sequence (DNA): TGCAGTGCTAGGGATGGGAGACAGGGGCCGTCTATCGAGCAGTACTTC.